The entry below describes one T cell receptor (beta chain). Its specificity is not known. CDR3 length: 14 residues. The V end lost 1 base, the J end lost 4 bases, and 13 bases lay between the germline ends. In germline, CDR1 is GTSNPN, CDR2 SVGIG (reference sequence). Sequencing relied on a cDNA template that was reverse transcribed from extracted RNA. Some clones are missing from TCRdb's copy, which holds only in-frame ones; the method was immunoSEQ multiplex PCR. The data contain fewer than 100,000 clones, under 45% of them singletons. These data come from a study of CD8+ T cells in alopecia areata. Study-wide results and caveats: Compared with normal scalp, lesional scalp had higher clonality and more expanded CD8+ clones.

This sequence was found in a human donor with alopecia areata. Material: CD4+ T cells sorted from blood. V is TRBV30 and J is TRBJ2-5, with D maybe TRBD2 (7 bases). The CDR3 DNA follows: TGTGCCTGGAGTGCGGGGGGCGGAGGAGAGACCCAGTACTTC. It codes for CAWSAGGGGETQYF.